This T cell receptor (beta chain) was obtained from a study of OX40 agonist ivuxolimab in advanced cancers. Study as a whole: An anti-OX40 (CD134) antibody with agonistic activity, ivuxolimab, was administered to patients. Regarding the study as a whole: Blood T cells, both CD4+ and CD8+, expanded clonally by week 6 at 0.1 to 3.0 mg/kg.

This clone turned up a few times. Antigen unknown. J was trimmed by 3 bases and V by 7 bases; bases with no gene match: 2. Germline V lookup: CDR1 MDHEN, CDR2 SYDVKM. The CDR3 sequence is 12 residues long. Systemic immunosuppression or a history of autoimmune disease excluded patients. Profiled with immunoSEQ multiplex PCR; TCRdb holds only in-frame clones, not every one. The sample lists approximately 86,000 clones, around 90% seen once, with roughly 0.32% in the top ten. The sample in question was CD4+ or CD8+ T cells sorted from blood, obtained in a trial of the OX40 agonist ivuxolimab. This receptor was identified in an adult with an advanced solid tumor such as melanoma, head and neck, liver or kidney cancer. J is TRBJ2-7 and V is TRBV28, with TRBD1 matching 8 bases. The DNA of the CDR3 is TGTGCCAGCACGGGACAGGTCTACGAGCAGTACTTC. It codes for CASTGQVYEQYF.